What follows are 28 T cell receptor beta chains derived from one specimen sequenced in a study of CD8+CD57+ T cells in acquired aplastic anemia (dated by TCRdb to 2017 to 2018). Expansion of CD8+CD57+ cells had been shown by flow cytometry in the patients chosen for sequencing. Instrument on record: Illumina HiSeq 2000. Genomic DNA was used as template for profiling of TCR beta VDJ combinations and CDR3 sequences. TCRdb trimmed public reads at Q25 via fastp, called clones via MiXCR and kept in-frame beta chains. Every CDR3 protein is listed once, alongside the most common genes and DNA of its rows. The sample has approximately 95,000 distinct CDR3 sequences on record, around 68% of them singletons. The top ten clones comprise approximately 65% of the sample. Sequencing was carried out using sorted CD4+, CD8+, or CD8+CD57+ T cells (not recorded which) from PBMCs. The receptors come from a human donor with aplastic anemia.

V usage is TRBV7-8 and J usage is TRBJ1-3; D is uncertain. V was cut by 6 bases and J by 0 bases, with 12 bases left in between. From germline, CDR1 is SGHVS and CDR2 FQNEAQ. CDR3 length: 15 amino acids. The CDR3 DNA reads TGTGCCAGCAGGGGAGGGTTCAGCTCTGGAAACACCATATATTTT. This translates into CASRGGFSSGNTIYF. Variable domain in full (rest from reference TRBV7-8 and TRBJ1-3): GAGVSQSPRYKVAKRGQDVALRCDPISGHVSLFWYQQALGQGPEFLTYFQNEAQLDKSGLPSDRFFAERPEGSVSTLKIQRTQQEDSAVYLCASRGGFSSGNTIYFGEGSWLTVV.

The V call is TRBV20-1, the J call TRBJ1-2; 10 nucleotides line up with TRBD1. The CDR3 consists of 13 residues. Germline V gene lookup returns CDR1 DFQATT and CDR2 SNEGSKA (reference sequence). V gave up 7 bases and J gave up 1 base; unmatched junction bases: 3. This chain's CDR3 is CSVGQGNNYGYTF. As DNA, the CDR3 is TGCAGTGTGGGACAGGGGAATAACTATGGCTACACCTTC.

This chain connects TRBV2 to TRBJ1-6; a possible D gene is TRBD1 (5 bases). The germline gives CDR1 SNHLY, CDR2 FYNNEI. This CDR3 has 14 residues. Trimming removed 6 bases from V and 10 bases from J, with 16 bases in between. The CDR3 sequence: CASRGEGRASPLHF. DNA for the CDR3: TGTGCCAGCAGGGGAGAGGGCAGGGCCTCACCCCTCCACTTT.

The chain links TRBV20-1 to TRBJ1-1; TRBD1 is a possible D gene (5 bases). V gave up 2 bases and J gave up 8 bases, with 18 bases separating them. This CDR3 spans 14 amino acids. Looked up from germline, CDR1 is DFQATT and CDR2 is SNEGSKA (reference sequence). The CDR3, as DNA: TGCAGTGCTAGACTCTCTGGAGGGACCTTGGAAGCTTTCTTT. Protein product: CSARLSGGTLEAFF.

This chain connects TRBV19 to TRBJ1-1; D unclear. V lost 7 bases, J lost 2 bases, and 11 bases lay in between. Looked up from germline, CDR1 is LNHDA and CDR2 is SQIVND (reference sequence). The CDR3 extends over 13 amino acids. The CDR3 DNA reads TGTGCCAGTATCCCGGACGGTAACACTGAAGCTTTCTTT. Its protein is CASIPDGNTEAFF. The full variable domain, its missing parts supplied by reference TRBV19 and TRBJ1-1, is DGGITQSPKYLFRKEGQNVTLSCEQNLNHDAMYWYRQDPGQGLRLIYYSQIVNDFQKGDIAEGYSVSREKKESFPLTVTSAQKNPTAFYLCASIPDGNTEAFFGQGTRLTVV.

The rearrangement uses TRBV9 and TRBJ1-1, with D hard to call. The V end was cut by 0 bases, the J end by 4 bases, with 10 bases between. Germline lookup yields CDR1 SGDLS and CDR2 YYNGEE. CDR3 length: 14 residues. CDR3 amino acids: CASSVGGVRTEAFF. CDR3 nucleotide sequence: TGTGCCAGCAGCGTAGGCGGGGTACGCACTGAAGCTTTCTTT. Combining the CDR3 with reference TRBV9 and TRBJ1-1 gives the whole variable domain DSGVTQTPKHLITATGQRVTLRCSPRSGDLSVYWYQQSLDQGLQFLIQYYNGEERAKGNILERFSAQQFPDLHSELNLSSLELGDSALYFCASSVGGVRTEAFFGQGTRLTVV.

The J gene is TRBJ2-7, the V gene TRBV20-1; D remains ambiguous. Trimming removed 4 bases from V and 4 bases from J, with 17 bases in between. CDR3 length: 14 amino acids. Looked up from germline, CDR1 is DFQATT and CDR2 is SNEGSKA (reference sequence). Written as DNA, the CDR3 is TGCAGTGCTAAAAGACCCGCAACCTTTTACGAGCAGTACTTC. Its translation: CSAKRPATFYEQYF.

V usage is TRBV19 and J usage is TRBJ1-5; 7 bases align to TRBD1. There are 13 residues in the CDR3. V lost 6 bases to trimming and J lost 7 bases; unmatched junction nucleotides: 6. Germline assignment: CDR1 LNHDA and CDR2 SQIVND (reference sequence). The CDR3: CASSKGAWQPQHF. The CDR3 DNA sequence: TGTGCCAGTAGCAAGGGGGCTTGGCAGCCCCAGCATTTT.

V gene TRBV5-1 combines with J gene TRBJ2-7, with 10 bases matching TRBD1. This CDR3 contains 17 residues. CDR1 is SGHRS, CDR2 YFSETQ, per germline. J lost 2 bases, V lost 2 bases, and 10 bases had no gene match. CDR3 DNA: TGCGCCAGCAGCTTACAAGAAGTCGGACAGGGGGCCTACGAGCAGTACTTC. Translated, it gives CASSLQEVGQGAYEQYF.

This sequence joins TRBV20-1 and TRBJ2-5; 7 positions agree with TRBD2. Looked up from germline, CDR1 is DFQATT and CDR2 is SNEGSKA (reference sequence). The CDR3 consists of 14 residues. The junction had 10 bases not matched to a gene; V was cut back by 4 bases and J by 5 bases. CDR3 sequence: CSATPGGSLETQYF. DNA of the CDR3: TGCAGTGCTACCCCCGGCGGGAGTCTTGAGACCCAGTACTTC.

V gene TRBV15 combines with J gene TRBJ1-5; D gene unclear. V was pared by 5 bases and J by 5 bases, with 13 bases between. Germline V lookup: CDR1 LNHNV, CDR2 YYDKDF (reference sequence). The CDR3 has 14 residues. The CDR3 DNA sequence: TGTGCCACCAGCCCTGTAACTTCTGATCAGCCCCAGCATTTT. This translates into CATSPVTSDQPQHF.

This clonotype has a handful of counts. The CDR3 nucleotides are TGCAGCGTTTGGGGCGGAGATGGCTACACCTTC. Translation gives CSVWGGDGYTF. V usage is TRBV29-1 and J usage is TRBJ1-2; perhaps TRBD1 as D (5 bases). The length of the CDR3 is 11 residues. Trimming shortened V by 5 bases and J by 6 bases, and 10 bases separated the two germline ends. In germline, CDR1 is SQVTM, CDR2 ANQGSEA.

Worth noting for this clonotype: A read error may account for a junction end that differs from germline. This sequence joins TRBV29-1 and TRBJ2-1; 9 bases align to TRBD1. Germline V gene data show CDR1 as SQVTM and CDR2 as ANQGSEA. CDR3 size: 13 residues. The CDR3 region has the DNA TGCGGCGTTGCGGGGACAGGGTCCAATGAGCAGTTCTTC. Its translation is CGVAGTGSNEQFF.

V gene TRBV20-1 combines with J gene TRBJ2-1; 8 nucleotides match TRBD2. The CDR3 runs to 15 residues. Trimming at V came to 3 bases and at J to 5 bases, leaving 9 bases not matched to a gene. Germline values: CDR1 DFQATT, CDR2 SNEGSKA (reference sequence). In nucleotides, the CDR3 is TGCAGTGCTAGGGGGCGCGGGAGGACCAACAATGAGCAGTTCTTC. It is translated as CSARGRGRTNNEQFF.

The rearrangement uses TRBV2 and TRBJ2-5; possible D gene TRBD2, 7 bases. V was pared by 4 bases and J by 5 bases, with 17 bases between. From germline, CDR1 is SNHLY and CDR2 FYNNEI. The CDR3 is made up of 15 amino acids. The CDR3 coding sequence is TGTGCCAGCAGTGCGACGGGGGGCCGTCCGGAGACCCAGTACTTC. Its protein product is CASSATGGRPETQYF.

The chain employs TRBV10-2 and TRBJ1-3; 9 bases are a match to TRBD1. CDR3 length: 14 residues. J lost 3 bases, V lost 7 bases, and 4 bases had no gene match. Germline lookup yields CDR1 WSHSY and CDR2 SAAADI. CDR3 protein: CASTRDRDGNTIYF. CDR3 sequence (DNA): TGCGCCAGCACTAGGGACAGGGATGGAAACACCATATATTTT.

The chain joins TRBV25-1 to TRBJ2-5, with D perhaps matching TRBD2 (6 bases). V was clipped by 1 base and J by 5 bases, with 11 bases between them. Germline CDR1 reads MGHDK; CDR2 reads SYGVNS. The CDR3 length is 14 residues. DNA of the CDR3: TGTGCCAGCAGTGAATGGGGAGGTCCGGAGACCCAGTACTTC. This sequence encodes CASSEWGGPETQYF. Looking up the rest from reference TRBV25-1 and TRBJ2-5 gives the full variable domain: EADIYQTPRYLVIGTGKKITLECSQTMGHDKMYWYQQDPGMELHLIHYSYGVNSTEKGDLSSESTVSRIRTEHFPLTLESARPSHTSQYLCASSEWGGPETQYFGPGTRLLVL.

The CDR3 DNA reads TGTGCCAGCAGGGGGGGGTCAGGGAACACTGAAGCTTTCTTT. It codes for CASRGGSGNTEAFF. The J gene is TRBJ1-1, the V gene TRBV7-9; the D gene is possibly TRBD1 (5 bases). The V gene lost 6 bases and the J gene lost 1 base, with 12 bases spanning the gap. CDR1 SEHNR and CDR2 FQNEAQ come from the germline V gene (reference sequence). The CDR3 consists of 14 residues.

The sample holds many counts of this clonotype. The J gene is TRBJ2-3, the V gene TRBV7-1; 14 nucleotides line up with TRBD2. TRBV7-1 is given ORF status, its function remaining uncertain. This CDR3 has 19 residues. After removal of 3 bases from V and 2 bases from J, the junction contained 10 bases not matched to a gene. This CDR3 is CASSSTSGRAPRLTDTQYF. CDR3 sequence (DNA): TGTGCCAGCAGCTCGACTAGCGGGAGGGCACCCCGCCTCACAGATACGCAGTATTTT.

This chain links TRBV19 with TRBJ2-6; D uncertain. The ends were cut back, 6 bases at V and 1 base at J, with 10 bases in the middle. This CDR3 has 15 residues. CDR1 and CDR2 (germline): LNHDA, SQIVND (reference sequence). CDR3 nucleotide sequence: TGTGCCAGTAGCATACCTTTTTCTGGGGCCAACGTCCTGACTTTC. This sequence encodes CASSIPFSGANVLTF.

The chain links TRBV20-1 to TRBJ1-1; the D gene is possibly TRBD1 (6 bases). Deletions cut 1 base from V and 7 bases from J, with 13 bases between. In germline, CDR1 is DFQATT, CDR2 SNEGSKA (reference sequence). The CDR3 has 13 residues. The CDR3 DNA reads TGCAGTGCTAGAGGGATAGGGGGGATTGAAGCTTTCTTT. It encodes CSARGIGGIEAFF.

This clonotype was detected ten times or more. The V and J genes are TRBV7-3 and TRBJ2-1; D is uncertain. CDR3 length equals 13 residues. V was shortened by 2 bases and J by 7 bases, with 9 bases between the two germline ends. From germline, CDR1 is SGHTA and CDR2 FQGTGA. The CDR3 DNA sequence: TGTGCCAGCAGCTTACTGGGCCTTAATGAGCAGTTCTTC. Protein sequence: CASSLLGLNEQFF.

The gene calls are TRBV19 and TRBJ1-2; D is possibly TRBD1 (6 bases). Trimming left V 2 bases short and J 7 bases short, with 8 bases between. This CDR3 contains 12 residues. Germline V CDR1 and CDR2: LNHDA, SQIVND (reference sequence). CDR3 sequence reads: CASSIQGSGYTF. The DNA of the CDR3 is TGTGCCAGTAGTATACAGGGGAGTGGCTACACCTTC.

The genes are TRBV15 and TRBJ2-3, with 7 bases that match TRBD1. With 5 bases clipped from V and 4 bases from J, the junction kept 12 bases outside the gene matches. Germline lookup yields CDR1 LNHNV and CDR2 YYDKDF (reference sequence). This CDR3 contains 16 residues. The CDR3 here is CATSDITGDSSDTQYF. The DNA of the CDR3 is TGTGCCACCAGCGATATAACAGGGGATTCTTCAGATACGCAGTATTTT.

The chain has TRBV7-6 and TRBJ2-7; a weak D match, TRBD1 (7 bases). With 6 bases removed from V and 6 bases from J, the gap between germline ends came to 12 bases. Germline lookup yields CDR1 SGHVS and CDR2 FNYEAQ. The CDR3 sequence is 12 residues long. CDR3 sequence (DNA): TGTGCCAGCAGTAACAGGGGAGGCGAGCAGTACTTC. It specifies CASSNRGGEQYF.

The genes are TRBV20-1 and TRBJ2-4; D remains ambiguous. The germline V gene has CDR1 DFQATT and CDR2 SNEGSKA (reference sequence). V lost 1 base, J lost 5 bases, and 9 bases lay in between. This CDR3 region has 13 residues. CDR3 coding DNA: TGCAGTGCTAGAGGGAACGGACAAAACATTCAGTACTTC. This encodes CSARGNGQNIQYF.

This clonotype appeared once. V and J are TRBV10-1 and TRBJ2-1, with D tentatively TRBD2 (7 bases). The CDR3 sequence is 16 residues long. V lost 5 bases to trimming and J lost 3 bases, with 17 bases between them. CDR1 and CDR2 (germline): WNHNN, SYGVQD (reference sequence). The CDR3 region has the DNA TGCGCCAGCAGTAGGGTCCGGGGGGCTAGCTACAATGAGCAGTTCTTC. Translation gives CASSRVRGASYNEQFF.

This clonotype was found a few times. V is TRBV5-4 and J is TRBJ1-2, with 9 bases aligning to TRBD1. The CDR3 is 14 amino acids. The V gene end was trimmed by 4 bases and the J gene end by 7 bases; junction bases not matched to a gene: 8. CDR1 is SGHNT, CDR2 YYREEE, per germline (reference sequence). CDR3 in DNA: TGTGCCAGCAGCCCCGGGACAGGGAGACGTGGCTACACCTTC. This sequence encodes CASSPGTGRRGYTF.